This T cell receptor beta chain was sequenced in a study of cytomegalovirus exposure and HLA in healthy donors. Germline V lookup: CDR1 MNHEY, CDR2 SVGAGI. The ends lost 5 bases at V and 5 bases at J; junction bases unmatched: 5. This CDR3 is 14 amino acids long. Clones were sequenced by immunoSEQ multiplex PCR, and TCRdb holds only the in-frame ones, with some missing. The table records tens of thousands of clones, more than 85% of them present only once. The chain joins TRBV6-5 to TRBJ1-2; 10 bases are shared with TRBD1. The sample comprised PBMCs. The TCR comes from a woman between 18 and 29 years old in good health and CMV-seronegative. The CDR3 bases are TGTGCCAGCAGTATGGGGACAGGGGTATATGGCTACACCTTC. Translating gives CASSMGTGVYGYTF.